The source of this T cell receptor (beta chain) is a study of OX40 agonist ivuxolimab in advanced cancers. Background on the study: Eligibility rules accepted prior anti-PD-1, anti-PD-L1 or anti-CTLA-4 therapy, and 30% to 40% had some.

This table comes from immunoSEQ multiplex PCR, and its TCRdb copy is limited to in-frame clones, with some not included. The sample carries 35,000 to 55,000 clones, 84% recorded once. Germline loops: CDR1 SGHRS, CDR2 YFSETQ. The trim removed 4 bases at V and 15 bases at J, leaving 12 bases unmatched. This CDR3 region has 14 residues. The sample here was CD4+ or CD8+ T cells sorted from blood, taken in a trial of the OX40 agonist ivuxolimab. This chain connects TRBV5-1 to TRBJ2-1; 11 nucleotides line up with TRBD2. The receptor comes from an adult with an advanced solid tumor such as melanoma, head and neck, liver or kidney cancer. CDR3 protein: CASSTTSGGPGGFF. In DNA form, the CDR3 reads TGCGCCAGCAGCACAACTAGCGGGGGCCCTGGTGGGTTCTTC.